This T cell receptor beta chain emerged from a study of cytomegalovirus exposure and HLA in healthy donors (dated by TCRdb to 2016 to 2017). General notes on the study: In an earlier analysis of 550 to 750 of the donors, approximately 260 Gb of sequence data and 120 million or so unique TCR beta sequences from 150 million to 200 million T cells were reported. Rather than drawing on any new phenotypic data, the later analysis identified candidate immune exposures from TCR beta sequences and the way those sequences occurred across donors. Typing coverage differed by locus: A, B, C, DRB1 and DQB1 were typed in about 620-640 donors, DQA1 in 522, DPA1 in around 610, and DPB1 in about 450. About 300 gigabases of sequencing data and tens of millions of unique TCR sequences were included in an early release covering about 600 HLA-typed donors. On average, about 240,000 unique TCR beta nucleotide sequences were sequenced per donor among some 430 genotyped donors of the cohort, with 15% to 20% of those sequences being non-productive. A later analysis re-analyzed previously published TCR beta repertoires from 666 donors and added high-resolution HLA genotyping to study TCR occurrence patterns. All discovery cohort repertoires had been generated using a single sequencing platform. The study aimed to test whether cataloging public T cell receptors could reveal signatures of past pathogen exposure. Besides the first cohort of approximately 670 subjects, a separate validation cohort made up of about 120 different subjects was used. The genetic ancestry cluster associated with self-reported Caucasian donors included 70% to 85% of the 300 to 400 genotyped donors. Alongside the repertoire data, information on donor age, sex, ethnicity and CMV serostatus was compiled. A later genetic analysis used genome-wide SNP genotypes for about 60% of the roughly 700 donors, treating that subset as a discovery cohort. To predict cytomegalovirus infection status, the study combined high-throughput TCR immunosequencing, statistical association of individual TCRs with disease status, and machine learning. The study profiled the T cell repertoires of 666 subjects by immunosequencing and related them to cytomegalovirus serostatus. Class I and class II HLA loci were covered by the typing at four-digit resolution. A few DR-DQ haplotypes were treated as single units for association and clustering because of strong linkage in the cohort. An earlier analysis of 587 of the donors applied high-throughput TCR beta sequencing to assess whether each TCR beta V gene segment acted as functional or pseudogenic.

The cohort was made up of approximately 700 healthy bone marrow donors. At the time of sampling, all cohort members were nominally healthy, though unrecorded immune exposures were likely present. The donor tested CMV seropositive, placing the donor among the roughly 270 seropositive members of the cohort. Each donor provided a peripheral blood sample, and peripheral blood mononuclear cells were used for TCR beta sequencing. The Qiagen DNeasy Blood Extraction Kit was used to extract genomic DNA from the blood cell samples. The CDR3 holds 13 amino acids from the cysteine to the phenylalanine. Of all the DNA, just the CDR3 is kept, 39 bases in frame from base 1. The CDR1 and CDR2 encoded by the germline V gene (reference sequence) are GTSNPN and SVGIG. Between the V and J ends, shortened by 3 bases and 9 bases respectively, the junction contains 12 bases. On this clone itself: The specificity of this receptor is unknown. No qualities accompany the bases; no much larger clone lies one base away.

The library was generated by the immunoSEQ multiplex PCR assay. A mixture of 60 forward primers for TCR Vbeta segments and 13 reverse primers for TCR Jbeta segments was used in the multiplex PCR. A multiplex PCR assay on genomic DNA amplified the CDR3 region of rearranged TCR beta genes. The Illumina HiSeq System was used to sequence the amplified TCR beta libraries as 87-base-pair reads. As for how the authors treated the data: Across the 700 or so repertoires, a later analysis counted 80 million or so unique TCR beta chains, about 10 million of which were shared by at least two donors. Raw reads were error-corrected and collapsed into unique sequences with a nearest-neighbor algorithm that merged closely related sequences to remove PCR and sequencing errors. V, D and J gene segments were assigned by aligning CDR3 sequences to IMGT reference sequences. For a sequence to be retained, a match of at least six nucleotides to both a V gene segment and a J gene segment was required. A rearrangement was called productive if the CDR3 had no stop codons and remained in frame with V and J, and every other rearrangement was called non-productive. CDR3 was defined according to IMGT convention as the region running from the second conserved V-encoded cysteine to the conserved J-encoded phenylalanine. The earlier analysis of roughly 590 of the donors excluded any sequence lacking an unambiguous match to a single V gene segment. In an earlier analysis of a few hundred of the donors, a V segment was called functional when productive rearrangements were above 56.7%, and segregating when the standard deviation between donors exceeded 5%. A statistical classification framework was built to diagnose cytomegalovirus status from the catalog of TCR beta chain sequences. In a later analysis, V and J genes were assigned by comparing TCR nucleotide sequences against IMGT/GENE-DB human TR gene sequences. In a later analysis, CDR3 sequences and most-parsimonious VDJ recombination scenarios were assigned using the TCRdist pipeline. A later analysis defined each TCR beta chain by its CDR3 amino acid sequence plus V-gene family, and excluded reads lacking a unique V-gene family. To address suspected cross-contamination and a sequencing artifact, a later analysis removed some 620 highly shared, low-generation-probability nucleotide sequences. A later analysis calculated a clonal expansion index for each public chain from normalized within-repertoire ranks of inferred template counts. In a later analysis, generation probabilities were computed with a VDJ recombination model fitted to out-of-frame rearrangements, and the resulting probabilities were checked against IGoR. A later analysis scored TCR-TCR, TCR-HLA and TCR-CMV co-occurrence with hypergeometric tests, applying a repertoire-size bias correction to TCR pairs. False discovery rates were estimated in a later analysis by permuting HLA or CMV assignments 20 times. A later analysis grouped co-occurring TCRs with DBSCAN, adding TCRdist sequence similarity when clustering within HLA-allele-positive subsets. Repertoires with fewer than 30,000 or more than 120,000 public chains were left out of co-occurrence clustering, as were five repertoires with anomalous nucleotide sharing. In its TCRdb copy, this immuneACCESS table keeps in-frame sequences only and misses some clones. Where compared with another copy, unresolved V genes explain less than half of these, and the others have no known cause. V, J and clone size derive from that table, while D and trimming were established from the DNA sequence. This sample is represented by 70,000 to 95,000 clones; 76% of them were singletons. Less than 6% of the sample rests with the top ten.

Overall study outcomes, separate from this receptor: The classifier was reported to diagnose cytomegalovirus status with high specificity and sensitivity in both the original cohort and the validation cohort. CMV serostatus was the only immune exposure information available for the cohort. The authors suggested that the approach could potentially be generalized to other disease states and immunological phenotypes. Some IMGT-functional V segments, including TRBV6-2 and TRBV6-3, could not be distinguished by the 87-base-pair reads and were therefore excluded. A later analysis found that most CMV-associated TCR beta chains appeared HLA-restricted, with HLA associations seemingly driven largely by CMV exposure. In a later genetic analysis, a missense DCLRE1C variant was associated with V-gene and J-gene trimming of TCR beta chains, and the association was replicated in an independent cohort. Sequencing depth was assumed to be roughly uniform across donors in the presence/absence analyses, though that assumption may not hold. A group of highly shared sequence variants was considered likely to be a technical artifact of the sequencing pipeline. A further reported finding was that TCR beta sequences accurately predicted the HLA-A and HLA-B alleles for most subjects in the first cohort. HLA typing was unavailable for some donors at each locus, so association tests used only the typed subset. In an earlier analysis of more than 450 of the donors, most TCR beta V segments were observed in productive rearrangements about 90% or about 30% of the time, broadly matching IMGT annotations. Only TCR beta chains were sequenced in this cohort, and the absence of alpha or paired-chain data limited detectable features. When HLA alleles, especially DR and DQ, strongly co-occurred, TCR associations were difficult to assign to individual alleles. In vitro tests confirmed that three of the cytomegalovirus-associated TCR beta chains recognize cytomegalovirus antigens. A later analysis associated about 17,000 TCR beta sequences with specific HLA alleles at a false discovery rate of 0.05. In a later analysis, HLA-associated TCR beta chains showed more clonal expansion and lower generation probabilities than non-associated chains that were equally common. The earlier analysis of around 600 of the donors excluded some 16 rarely observed V segments, including chromosome 9 orphons, because counts were too low. In a later genetic analysis, fewer N-insertions in productive TCRs were reported among donors in an Asian-associated ancestry cluster than the roughly 700-donor mean. Correlated functional status among segregating V segments might reflect linkage disequilibrium, but an unknown experimental factor could not be ruled out. The study listed 164 TCR beta chains as associated with cytomegalovirus. Across donors, most TCR sequences were observed very rarely, whereas some public TCRs were present in many individuals. Several of the top co-occurrence clusters appeared to be linked to parvovirus B19, influenza, CMV and Epstein-Barr virus, according to a later analysis. In a later analysis, the rate of TCR association differed among HLA loci, with DRB1 alleles having the most associated TCRs and HLA-C alleles having the fewest.

Recombination connected TRBV30 to TRBJ1-6; the D gene is not confidently resolved. The clonotype was recovered from a man aged 30 to 39 in good health and CMV-seropositive. Material: PBMCs. The DNA is as follows: TGTGCCTGGAGATCTCCTGGCGGTTCACCCCTCCACTTT. Its coded protein is CAWRSPGGSPLHF.